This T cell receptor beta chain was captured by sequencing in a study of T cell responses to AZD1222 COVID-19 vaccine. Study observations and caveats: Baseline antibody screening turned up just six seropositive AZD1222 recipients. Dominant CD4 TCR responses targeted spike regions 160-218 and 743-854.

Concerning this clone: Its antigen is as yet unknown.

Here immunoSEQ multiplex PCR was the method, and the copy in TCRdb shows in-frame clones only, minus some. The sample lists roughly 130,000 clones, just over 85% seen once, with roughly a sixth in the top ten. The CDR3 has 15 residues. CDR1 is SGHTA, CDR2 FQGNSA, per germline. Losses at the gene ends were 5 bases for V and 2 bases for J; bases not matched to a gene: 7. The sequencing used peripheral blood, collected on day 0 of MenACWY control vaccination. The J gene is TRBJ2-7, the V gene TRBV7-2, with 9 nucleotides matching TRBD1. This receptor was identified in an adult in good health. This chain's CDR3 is CASSHGTGRPYEQYF. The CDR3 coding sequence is TGTGCCAGCAGCCATGGGACAGGGCGCCCCTACGAGCAGTACTTC.